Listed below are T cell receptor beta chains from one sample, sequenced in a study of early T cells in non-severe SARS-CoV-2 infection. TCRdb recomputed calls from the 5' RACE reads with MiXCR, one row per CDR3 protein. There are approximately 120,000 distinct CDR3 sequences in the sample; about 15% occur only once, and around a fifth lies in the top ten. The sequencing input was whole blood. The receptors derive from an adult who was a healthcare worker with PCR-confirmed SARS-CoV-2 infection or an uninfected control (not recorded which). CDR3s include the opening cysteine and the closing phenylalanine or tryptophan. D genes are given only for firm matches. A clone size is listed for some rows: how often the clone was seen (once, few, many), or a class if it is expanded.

CDR3 protein: CASSEQANGISPLHF
CDR3 DNA: TGTGCCAGCAGTGAACAGGCCAATGGGATTTCACCCCTCCACTTT
D gene: NA
J gene: TRBJ1-6
V gene: TRBV6-1
clone size: few

CDR3 protein: CAWSDSGGYGYTF
CDR3 DNA: TGTGCCTGGAGCGACTCCGGGGGATATGGCTACACCTTC
D gene: NA
J gene: TRBJ1-2
V gene: TRBV30
clone size: few

CDR3 protein: CASSRSGLGEQFF
CDR3 DNA: TGTGCCAGCTCGCGGAGTGGGCTTGGTGAGCAGTTCTTC
D gene: NA
J gene: TRBJ2-1
V gene: TRBV18
clone size: few

CDR3 protein: CASSQGMGEETQYF
CDR3 DNA: TGCGCCAGCAGCCAAGGGATGGGGGAAGAGACCCAGTACTTC
D gene: NA
J gene: TRBJ2-5
V gene: TRBV4-1
clone size: NA

CDR3 protein: CASSMKETQYF
CDR3 DNA: TGTGCCAGTAGTATGAAGGAGACCCAGTACTTC
D gene: NA
J gene: TRBJ2-5
V gene: TRBV19
clone size: NA

CDR3 protein: CASSLNGSPTNEKLFF
CDR3 DNA: TGCGCCAGCAGCTTAAACGGTTCCCCGACTAATGAAAAACTGTTTTTT
D gene: NA
J gene: TRBJ1-4
V gene: TRBV5-1
clone size: NA

CDR3 protein: CASSFTGPDTGELFF
CDR3 DNA: TGCGCCAGCAGCTTTACCGGGCCGGACACCGGGGAGCTGTTTTTT
D gene: NA
J gene: TRBJ2-2
V gene: TRBV5-1
clone size: NA

CDR3 protein: CASSLSHSYEQYF
CDR3 DNA: TGTGCCAGCAGCTTAAGCCATTCCTACGAGCAGTACTTC
D gene: NA
J gene: TRBJ2-7
V gene: TRBV7-2
clone size: NA

CDR3 protein: CASRPPGTSGGQYF
CDR3 DNA: TGTGCCAGCAGACCCCCCGGGACTAGCGGTGGCCAGTACTTC
D gene: TRBD2
J gene: TRBJ2-5
V gene: TRBV6-6
clone size: NA

CDR3 protein: CASSPLTSREQYF
CDR3 DNA: TGTGCCAGCAGCCCACTCACATCCCGCGAGCAGTACTTC
D gene: NA
J gene: TRBJ2-7
V gene: TRBV9
clone size: few